This record concerns one T cell receptor beta chain sequence. Its target is not known. Regarding treatment: approximately 18 received Ad26.COV2.S at low or high dose, single or two shots; 5 received placebo; per-sample allocation not given. Specimen acquisition occurred on day 63 following the initial vaccine or placebo injection. Built on an Ad26 vector, the vaccine expressed Wuhan-strain SARS-CoV-2 spike. The data stem from a study of Ad26.COV2.S vaccination and SARS-CoV-2 variants. Study summary: Within the COV1001 Ad26.COV2.S trial arm, the donor was enrolled. Whole-study results and caveats: Vaccine recipients had higher spike-specific TCR breadth than placebo recipients. Reported post-vaccination CD8+ and CD4+ T cell responses to spike showed substantial breadth.

Measured with immunoSEQ multiplex PCR; TCRdb has only the in-frame clones, and not every one. This table has under 550,000 clones, approximately 90% appearing once. CDR1 and CDR2 (germline): MGHRA, YSYEKL. V was pared by 0 bases and J by 0 bases, with 14 bases between. The CDR3 covers 17 residues. This receptor was taken from a person between 18 and 59 years old who received the Ad26.COV2.S COVID-19 vaccine or a placebo. The rearrangement links TRBV4-1 to TRBJ1-2; D is possibly TRBD1 (6 bases). Sequencing was performed on peripheral blood, taken in a trial of Ad26.COV2.S vaccine versus placebo. CDR3 sequence: CASSQEGWTEANYGYTF. In DNA, the CDR3 is TGCGCCAGCAGCCAAGAAGGGTGGACAGAAGCTAACTATGGCTACACCTTC.